This T cell receptor (beta chain) was identified during a study of blood T cell repertoires in COVID-19. Study-level background: In each case, the material was cDNA or gDNA derived from T cells, B-cell-depleted T cells, or PBMCs.

Losses at the gene ends were 1 base for V and 1 base for J; bases not matched to a gene: 4. The germline CDR1 and CDR2 sequences are SGHVS and FNYEAQ. CDR3 length: 15 residues. Participant-given clinical history determined each cohort assignment. Original processing notes: Amplification from reference gene primers served as the basis for estimated nucleated cell counts. TCRdb's table, derived via immunoSEQ multiplex PCR, lists solely in-frame clones and lacks some. The D gene and trimming were derived from the DNA, and the V and J assignments and clone size from that table. The sample holds roughly 140,000 clones, roughly 90% seen once.

Input material: PBMCs or T cells enriched from blood (not recorded which). The chain joins TRBV7-6 to TRBJ2-7; 7 nucleotides match TRBD2. This TCR was sampled from a woman aged 25 to 45 with acute COVID-19. This chain's CDR3 is CASSLVASGSYEQYF. In nucleotides, the CDR3 is TGTGCCAGCAGCTTAGTGGCTAGCGGTTCCTACGAGCAGTACTTC. Using reference TRBV7-6 and TRBJ2-7 for the parts outside the CDR3, the full variable domain is GAGVSQSPRYKVTKRGQDVALRCDPISGHVSLYWYRQALGQGPEFLTYFNYEAQQDKSGLPNDRFSAERPEGSISTLTIQRTEQRDSAMYRCASSLVASGSYEQYFGPGTRLTVT.